This TCR beta chain originates from a study of T cells in Graves' hyperthyroidism and ophthalmopathy. Amplified TCR beta CDR3 regions came from RNA transcripts. With the HTBI primer set, the TCR CDR3 went through a first round of RT-PCR. TCRdb reanalysed the multiplex PCR reads using MiXCR and keeps one entry per CDR3 protein. This table holds over 400,000 distinct CDR3 sequences, approximately 22% found once. This clonotype turned up a few times. CDR1 is SGHTA, CDR2 FQGNSA, per germline. The V and J ends lost 4 bases and 7 bases, in that order; junction bases with no gene match: 8. The CDR3 extends over 15 amino acids. Ophthalmopathy cases scored 3 or more on the Clinical Activity Score and 4 or more on NOSPECS grade, with duration below 3 months. Diagnostic decisions used clinical symptoms, serum thyroxine and TRAb, thyroid ultrasound and orbital computed tomography.

The sequence derives from a woman aged 70 to 79 with Graves' ophthalmopathy. What was sequenced was blood. The V call is TRBV7-2, the J call TRBJ2-7; the match to TRBD2 covers 12 bases. The CDR3 here is CASSWWTSGMEEQYF. The CDR3 bases are TGTGCCAGCAGCTGGTGGACTAGCGGGATGGAGGAGCAGTACTTC.